These 21 T cell receptor beta chains originate from one sample sequenced in a study of shared clonotypes between healthy human individuals. The assay was immunoSEQ multiplex PCR, and TCRdb's table has in-frame clones only and misses some. The sample includes around 2.5 million clones, roughly 93% of them seen just once. Sequenced material: naive CD4+ T cells from PBMCs. Noted subset: CD45RA+ positively selected. The receptors were gathered from a man younger than 35 in good health. Some clones in this sample may be carry-over from other donors' samples.

This chain connects TRBV28 to TRBJ1-2, with TRBD1 as a possible D gene (5 bases). Trimming shortened V by 2 bases and J by 4 bases, and 17 bases separated the two germline ends. The germline gives CDR1 MDHEN, CDR2 SYDVKM. This CDR3 region has 16 residues. CDR3 DNA: TGTGCCAGCAGTTTAATAGTGGGGCCAACGGTCTATGGCTACACCTTC. As protein: CASSLIVGPTVYGYTF.

In this sample, this clone turned up once. The sample contains more than one DNA sequence encoding this CDR3. The rearrangement links TRBV28 to TRBJ1-4; 7 nucleotides align to TRBD1. V lost 6 bases, J lost 8 bases, and 9 bases stayed unmatched. Germline V gene sequence: CDR1 MDHEN, CDR2 SYDVKM. This CDR3 is built from 14 residues. CDR3 sequence (DNA): TGTGCCAGCAGCCCCGACAGGGTTCGAGAAAAACTGTTTTTT. Translating gives CASSPDRVREKLFF.

The rearrangement links TRBV2 to TRBJ2-1; 8 nucleotides align to TRBD1. V gave up 7 bases and J gave up 8 bases; unmatched junction bases: 10. The CDR3 totals 14 residues. Per the germline V gene, CDR1 is SNHLY and CDR2 is FYNNEI. CDR3 loop: CASNGQGSPHEQFF. CDR3 nucleotides: TGTGCCAGCAATGGACAGGGCTCTCCGCATGAGCAGTTCTTC.

This chain joins TRBV29-1 and TRBJ2-5, with D perhaps given as TRBD1 or TRBD2 (5 bases each). With 1 base removed from V and 3 bases from J, the gap between germline ends came to 12 bases. The CDR3 runs to 14 residues. CDR1 is SQVTM and CDR2 is ANQGSEA in the germline V gene. The CDR3 protein is CSVEAPMGEETQYF. The CDR3 nucleotides read TGCAGCGTTGAAGCCCCGATGGGGGAAGAGACCCAGTACTTC.

This clone came up once. The rearrangement links TRBV2 to TRBJ1-6; possible D gene TRBD1, 6 bases. The CDR3 is made up of 14 amino acids. Germline loops: CDR1 SNHLY, CDR2 FYNNEI. V was clipped by 3 bases and J by 14 bases, with 17 bases between them. The CDR3 DNA reads as TGTGCCAGCAGTGAGCACAGGGAGGGTCCATCCCTCCACTTT. This translates into CASSEHREGPSLHF.

On this clone itself: Other DNA sequences from this sample encode an identical CDR3 as well. This chain links TRBV30 with TRBJ2-5; 13 nucleotides align to TRBD2. This CDR3 is 14 amino acids long. V shed 0 bases and J 5 bases; nucleotides not matched to a gene: 0. The germline CDR1 and CDR2 sequences are GTSNPN and SVGIG (reference sequence). CDR3 in amino acids: CAWSVGLAGETQYF. CDR3 nucleotides: TGTGCCTGGAGTGTGGGACTAGCGGGGGAGACCCAGTACTTC.

This clone was detected once. The chain employs TRBV5-1 and TRBJ1-1; no reliable D call. CDR1 and CDR2 (germline): SGHRS, YFSETQ. V dropped 0 bases and J dropped 11 bases, with 17 bases sitting between them. The CDR3 runs to 14 residues. The CDR3 region is CASSLEGSRRIAFF. In DNA, the CDR3 is TGCGCCAGCAGCTTGGAGGGCAGTCGAAGAATTGCTTTCTTT.

V gene TRBV19 combines with J gene TRBJ1-3; D not resolved. Deletions cut 2 bases from V and 0 bases from J, with 8 bases between. Germline V gene lookup returns CDR1 LNHDA and CDR2 SQIVND (reference sequence). The CDR3 sequence is 15 residues long. CDR3 DNA: TGTGCCAGTAGTATACAGGCGAGCTCTGGAAACACCATATATTTT. Its translation: CASSIQASSGNTIYF.

The chain couples TRBV7-3 to TRBJ2-7; 9 nucleotides line up with TRBD1. Germline V CDR1 and CDR2: SGHTA, FQGTGA. The V segment lost 5 bases and the J segment 5 bases; nucleotides outside the gene matches: 4. This CDR3 contains 13 residues. CDR3 coding DNA: TGTGCCAGCAGCACCGACAGGGGGAACGAGCAGTACTTC. As protein: CASSTDRGNEQYF.

This clone was recorded a few times. This chain uses TRBV7-9 with TRBJ2-2; maybe TRBD2 (6 bases). Deletions cut 5 bases from V and 4 bases from J, with 14 bases between. Germline-derived CDR1 and CDR2 are SEHNR and FQNEAQ (reference sequence). The CDR3 extends over 15 amino acids. The CDR3 loop is CASSPNRDFTGELFF. As DNA, the CDR3 is TGTGCCAGCAGCCCTAACCGGGACTTCACCGGGGAGCTGTTTTTT.

The chain recombines TRBV10-3 with TRBJ2-7; D is unclear. V lost 10 bases and J lost 4, with 17 bases in between. The CDR3 loop spans 13 amino acids. Germline lookup yields CDR1 ENHRY and CDR2 SYGVKD. The CDR3 DNA reads TGTGCCACCCAGGCGGACCGCCCTTACGAGCAGTACTTC. Amino acids: CATQADRPYEQYF.

In DNA form, the CDR3 reads TGTGCCAGCAGAGCCGACATCGCCCAAGAGACCCAGTACTTC. Translated, it gives CASRADIAQETQYF. The chain recombines TRBV28 with TRBJ2-5; no clear D gene. Germline V CDR1 and CDR2: MDHEN, SYDVKM. The CDR3 totals 14 residues. The ends were cut back, 6 bases at V and 1 base at J, with 12 bases in the middle.

The chain is built from TRBV9 and TRBJ2-3; D not resolved. CDR3 length equals 12 residues. Trimming removed 7 bases from V and 7 bases from J, with 13 bases in between. CDR1 is SGDLS and CDR2 is YYNGEE in the germline V gene. The CDR3, as DNA: TGTGCCAGCTCGGACCCGCGGAATACGCAGTATTTT. Translated: CASSDPRNTQYF.

This clone was observed a handful of times. The chain combines TRBV5-4 with TRBJ1-3; TRBD1 matches 7 bases. The germline V gene encodes CDR1 SGHNT and CDR2 YYREEE (reference sequence). This CDR3 spans 14 amino acids. V trimming: 4 bases; J trimming: 4 bases; junction bases outside the gene matches: 5. CDR3 sequence: CASSSRDRGNTIYF. CDR3 DNA sequence: TGTGCCAGCAGCAGCCGGGACAGAGGAAACACCATATATTTT.

This chain links TRBV30 with TRBJ2-2; 12 bases match TRBD1. The CDR3 is made up of 18 amino acids. CDR1 is GTSNPN, CDR2 SVGIG, per germline (reference sequence). The junction had 12 bases not matched to a gene; V was cut back by 0 bases and J by 7 bases. Here the CDR3 reads CAWSVLDAGTGGNGELFF. The CDR3 nucleotides read TGTGCCTGGAGTGTACTCGATGCGGGGACAGGGGGCAACGGGGAGCTGTTTTTT.

The chain has TRBV11-1 and TRBJ2-7; the D gene is possibly TRBD1 (6 bases). Germline CDR1 is SGHAT and CDR2 is FQDESV (reference sequence). V lost 6 bases to trimming and J lost 0 bases, with 15 bases between them. The CDR3 is 15 residues long. CDR3 in DNA: TGTGCCAGCAGAAAAGACGGGACATACTCCTACGAGCAGTACTTC. Translated, it gives CASRKDGTYSYEQYF.

J is TRBJ1-5 and V is TRBV28; no clear D. V was trimmed by 6 bases and J by 5 bases, leaving 20 bases between them. The CDR3 sequence is 16 residues long. Germline CDR1 MDHEN, CDR2 SYDVKM. The CDR3 loop is CASSHPATWVDQPQHF. The CDR3 DNA follows: TGTGCCAGCAGCCACCCCGCGACATGGGTGGATCAGCCCCAGCATTTT.

The chain carries TRBV11-2 and TRBJ2-7; TRBD1 or TRBD2 may be the D gene (6 bases each). The CDR3 length is 14 residues. Trimming shortened V by 5 bases and J by 7 bases, and 18 bases separated the two germline ends. The V gene's germline CDR1 is SGHAT and CDR2 FQNNGV. CDR3 residues: CASSRGTTREEQYF. In DNA form, the CDR3 reads TGTGCCAGCAGCCGCGGGACAACCCGGGAGGAGCAGTACTTC.

The chain carries TRBV9 and TRBJ2-6, with 11 positions matching TRBD2. CDR3 length equals 19 residues. The J segment lost 4 bases and the V segment lost 1 base, leaving 10 bases of the junction unmatched. The germline V gene encodes CDR1 SGDLS and CDR2 YYNGEE. Here the CDR3 reads CASSVSLLAGVTGANVLTF. The DNA of the CDR3 is TGTGCCAGCAGCGTAAGCTTACTAGCGGGAGTAACGGGGGCCAACGTCCTGACTTTC.

In DNA form, the CDR3 reads TGCGCCAGCAGCTTGACCCGGGGCGAGCAGTACTTC. It is translated as CASSLTRGEQYF. This chain joins TRBV5-1 and TRBJ2-7, with a weak D call TRBD2 (5 bases). Germline-derived CDR1 and CDR2 are SGHRS and YFSETQ. CDR3 size: 12 residues. V shed 1 base and J shed 6 bases, with 8 bases lying between them. The entire variable domain, with the rest obtained from reference TRBV5-1 and TRBJ2-7, is as follows: KAGVTQTPRYLIKTRGQQVTLSCSPISGHRSVSWYQQTPGQGLQFLFEYFSETQRNKGNFPGRFSGRQFSNSRSEMNVSTLELGDSALYLCASSLTRGEQYFGPGTRLTVT.

The chain joins TRBV7-2 to TRBJ1-2, with D unclear. Germline CDR1 reads SGHTA; CDR2 reads FQGNSA. The CDR3 contains 13 residues. The ends were cut back, 1 base at V and 4 bases at J, with 7 bases in the middle. The CDR3, as DNA: TGTGCCAGCAGCTTAGGGTCAGCCTATGGCTACACCTTC. Translated, it gives CASSLGSAYGYTF.